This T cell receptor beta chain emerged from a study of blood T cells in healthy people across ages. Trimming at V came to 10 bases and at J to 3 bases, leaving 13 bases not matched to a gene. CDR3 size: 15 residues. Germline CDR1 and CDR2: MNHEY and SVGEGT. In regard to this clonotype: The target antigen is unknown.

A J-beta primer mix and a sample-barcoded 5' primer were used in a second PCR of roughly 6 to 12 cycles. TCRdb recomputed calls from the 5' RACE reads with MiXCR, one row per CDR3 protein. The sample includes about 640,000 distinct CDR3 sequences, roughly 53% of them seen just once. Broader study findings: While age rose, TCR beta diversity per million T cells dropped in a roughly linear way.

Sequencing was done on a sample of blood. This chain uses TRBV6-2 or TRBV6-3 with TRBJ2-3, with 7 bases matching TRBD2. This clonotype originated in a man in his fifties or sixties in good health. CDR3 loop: CAINRLAGDTDTQYF. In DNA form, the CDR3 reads TGTGCCATTAACCGACTAGCCGGGGATACAGATACGCAGTATTTT.